The rows below give T cell receptor beta chains drawn from one sample of a study of blood T cell repertoires in COVID-19. Repertoires were generated with immunoSEQ multiplex PCR, while TCRdb's copy carries only in-frame clones and drops some. The data hold about 250,000 clones, with about 83% observed a single time. Input material: peripheral blood. These receptors all stem from a woman of 80 years or more with COVID-19, enrolled during active disease. The conserved cysteine and the conserved F or W are not part of the CDR3 here.

CDR3 | V
AISEVSGSTEAF | TRBV10-3
ASSSGTGYEQY | TRBV2
ASFRGTNYGYT | TRBV6-6
ASSLAAGSDTQY | TRBV5-1
ASSEAGGNTEAF | TRBV2
ASSQGQGRGYT | TRBV3-1/TRBV3-2
ASSLGLAGYNEQF | TRBV7-6
ASSLGGGNTGELF | TRBV11-2
ASSRDIERYGYT | TRBV19
ASSLGAGPGAGELF | TRBV5-4
ARSFHRQGPNQPQH | TRBV5-3